This T cell receptor beta chain comes out of a study of a mutant IDH1 vaccine in newly diagnosed glioma (dated by TCRdb to about 2021). Study-wide context: In the chemotherapy-containing groups, vaccination started alongside temozolomide cycles, whereas in patients who had radiotherapy alone it started 4-6 weeks after radiotherapy. Of the approximately 35 treated patients, around 62% were male and approximately 40% were female, and a mean age of around 40 years was recorded. Prior to enrollment, standard therapy consisting of radiotherapy alone, temozolomide alone, or radiochemotherapy with temozolomide had been administered to patients, with the combination being received by most patients. Visit V12 was the week-35 safety follow-up and visit V13 was the week-47 end of study. Peripheral blood was drawn at six visits: V03 (baseline), V05, V07, V10, V12 and V13. For exploratory analyses, longitudinal TCRB deep sequencing was carried out in about two dozen treated patients wherever samples were available. The study at large found these results: The authors noted that analyses of patient blood samples could not be reproduced because of sample limitations. Immune responses induced by the vaccine were seen in 90% to 95% of patients across multiple MHC alleles. Pseudoprogression seemed to be unrelated to changes in the top peripheral T cell clonotypes found by TCRB sequencing. PBMC samples for TCRB deep sequencing were selected based on availability.

About this clone itself: The target of this receptor is not known. The junction departs from the called germline gene at one end, perhaps through a read error.

Per the publication, the time point label means: week 47, end of study. Each vaccine dose was 300 ug of a 20-mer mutant IDH1 peptide in Montanide, given subcutaneously with topical imiquimod. Across visits V03 through V10, patients got a total of eight vaccinations, given in weeks 1, 3, 5, 7, 11, 15, 19 and 23. The donors had newly diagnosed IDH1-mutant astrocytomas of WHO grade 3 or 4 that showed loss of nuclear ATRX. The samples were drawn from NOA16, a multicentre, single-arm, open-label phase I trial in Germany that tested a mutant IDH1 peptide vaccine in humans for the first time. The DNeasy Blood and Tissue Kit was used to extract genomic DNA from EDTA blood for TCRB sequencing. The CDR3 has 12 amino acids, counting the end cysteine and phenylalanine. The entry retains the CDR3 DNA only, 36 bases that are in frame from base 1. In the germline V gene, CDR1 corresponds to SGHAT and CDR2 to FQNNGV.

Library preparation employed the immunoSEQ multiplex PCR assay. Rearranged TCR beta chain sequences were amplified using the hsTCRB Kit according to the manufacturer's protocol. An Illumina MiSeq was used to sequence the TCRB libraries. Per the authors' processing: Demultiplexing, trimming and gene mapping were performed with the kit vendor's proprietary platform. TCRdb holds this immuneACCESS table with in-frame rearrangements only. Some clones are missing; in checked studies, unresolved V genes explain under half, and the rest has no known cause. D and trimming come from the DNA, and the V and J calls and clone size come from that table. A total of about 50,000 clones appear in this sample, about 88% of them only once. The ten most abundant clones make up approximately 4.3% of the sample.

This specimen was PBMCs, taken from a glioma patient whose treatment included an IDH1 peptide vaccine. Here the chain combines TRBV11-2 and TRBJ1-1; 9 junctional bases match TRBD1. The receptor comes from a woman aged 25 to 45 with glioma. Some clones in this sample may be carry-over from other donors' samples. The DNA sequence is given as TGTGCCAGCAGTTTACAGGGGGCCGGGGTGGTCTTT. This encodes CASSLQGAGVVF.